One TCR beta chain is described in this entry. The source of the sample is a study of monozygotic twins with inflammatory bowel disease. Germline CDR1 and CDR2: GTSNPN and SVGIG (reference sequence). The CDR3 consists of 13 residues. TCRdb reprocessed the 5' RACE reads and stores each CDR3 protein as one record, lacking DNA. The sample table includes 110,000 to 150,000 distinct CDR3 sequences. This clonotype was obtained from a human donor with ulcerative colitis or Crohn's disease, or a healthy co-twin of an affected twin (not recorded which). Source material: blood. This rearrangement joins TRBV30 to TRBJ2-5. The CDR3: CAWSRLYQETQYF.